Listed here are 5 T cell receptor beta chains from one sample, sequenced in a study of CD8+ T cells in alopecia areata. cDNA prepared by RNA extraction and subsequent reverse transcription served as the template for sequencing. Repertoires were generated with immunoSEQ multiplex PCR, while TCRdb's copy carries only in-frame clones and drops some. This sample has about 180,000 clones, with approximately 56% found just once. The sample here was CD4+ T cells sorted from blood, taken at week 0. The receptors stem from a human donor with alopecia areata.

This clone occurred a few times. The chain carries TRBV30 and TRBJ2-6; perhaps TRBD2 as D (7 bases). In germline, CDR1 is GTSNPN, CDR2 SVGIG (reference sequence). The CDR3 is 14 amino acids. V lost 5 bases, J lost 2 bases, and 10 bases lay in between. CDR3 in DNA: TGTGCCTGGGAGGGGGGGCCTGGGGCCAACGTCCTGACTTTC. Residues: CAWEGGPGANVLTF.

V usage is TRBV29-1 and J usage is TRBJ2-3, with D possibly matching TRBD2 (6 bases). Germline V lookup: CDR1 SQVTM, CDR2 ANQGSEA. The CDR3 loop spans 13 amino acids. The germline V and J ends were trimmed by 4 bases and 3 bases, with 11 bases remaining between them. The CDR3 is CSVAGGWTDTQYF. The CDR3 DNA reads TGCAGCGTTGCCGGGGGTTGGACAGATACGCAGTATTTT.

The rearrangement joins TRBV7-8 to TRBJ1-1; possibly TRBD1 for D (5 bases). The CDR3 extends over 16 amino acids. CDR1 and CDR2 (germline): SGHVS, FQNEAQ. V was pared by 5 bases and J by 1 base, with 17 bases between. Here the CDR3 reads CASSPRSPGTNTEAFF. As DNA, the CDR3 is TGTGCCAGCAGCCCCAGGTCCCCGGGGACGAACACTGAAGCTTTCTTT.

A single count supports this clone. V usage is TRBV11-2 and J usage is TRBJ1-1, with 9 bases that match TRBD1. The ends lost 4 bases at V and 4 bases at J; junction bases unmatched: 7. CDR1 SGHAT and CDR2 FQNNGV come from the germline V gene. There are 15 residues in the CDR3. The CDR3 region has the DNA TGTGCCAGCAGCTCGCGGACAGGGGCTGTCACTGAAGCTTTCTTT. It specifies CASSSRTGAVTEAFF.

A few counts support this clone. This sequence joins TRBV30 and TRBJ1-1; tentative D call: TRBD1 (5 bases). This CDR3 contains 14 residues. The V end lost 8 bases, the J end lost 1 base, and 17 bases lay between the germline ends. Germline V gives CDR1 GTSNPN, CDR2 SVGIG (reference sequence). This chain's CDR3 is CAVQRGTENTEAFF. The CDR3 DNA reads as TGTGCCGTCCAGCGAGGGACGGAGAACACTGAAGCTTTCTTT. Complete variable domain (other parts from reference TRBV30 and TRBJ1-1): SQTIHQWPATLVQPVGSPLSLECTVEGTSNPNLYWYRQAAGRGLQLLFYSVGIGQISSEVPQNLSASRPQDRQFILSSKKLLLSDSGFYLCAVQRGTENTEAFFGQGTRLTVV.